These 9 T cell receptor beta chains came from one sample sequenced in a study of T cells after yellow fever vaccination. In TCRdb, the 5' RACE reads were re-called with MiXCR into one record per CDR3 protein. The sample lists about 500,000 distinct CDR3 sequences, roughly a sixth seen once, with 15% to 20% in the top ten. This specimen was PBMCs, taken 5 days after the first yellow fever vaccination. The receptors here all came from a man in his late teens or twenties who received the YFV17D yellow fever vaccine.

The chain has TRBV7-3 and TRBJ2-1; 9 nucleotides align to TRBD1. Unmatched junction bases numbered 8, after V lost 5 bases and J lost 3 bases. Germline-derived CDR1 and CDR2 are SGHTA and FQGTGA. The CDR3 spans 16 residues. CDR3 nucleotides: TGTGCCAGCAGCCCCTGGACAGGGGATCACTACAATGAGCAGTTCTTC. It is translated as CASSPWTGDHYNEQFF. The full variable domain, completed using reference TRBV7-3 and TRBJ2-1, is GAGVSQTPSNKVTEKGKYVELRCDPISGHTALYWYRQSLGQGPEFLIYFQGTGAADDSGLPNDRFFAVRPEGSVSTLKIQRTERGDSAVYLCASSPWTGDHYNEQFFGPGTRLTVL.

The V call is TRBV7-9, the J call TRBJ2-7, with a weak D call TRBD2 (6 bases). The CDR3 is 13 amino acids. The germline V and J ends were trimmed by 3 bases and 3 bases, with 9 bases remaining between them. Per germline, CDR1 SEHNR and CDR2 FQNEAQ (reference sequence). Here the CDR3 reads CASSLEGIYEQYV. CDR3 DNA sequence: TGTGCCAGCAGCTTGGAGGGAATCTACGAGCAGTACGTC.

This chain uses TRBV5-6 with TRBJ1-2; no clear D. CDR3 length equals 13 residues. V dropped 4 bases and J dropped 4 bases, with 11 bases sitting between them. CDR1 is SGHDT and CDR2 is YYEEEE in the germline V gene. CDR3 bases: TGTGCCAGCAGCCCTTCTGGACTCTATGGCTACACCTTC. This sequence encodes CASSPSGLYGYTF. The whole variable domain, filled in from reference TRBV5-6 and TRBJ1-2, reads DAGVTQSPTHLIKTRGQQVTLRCSPKSGHDTVSWYQQALGQGPQFIFQYYEEEERQRGNFPDRFSGHQFPNYSSELNVNALLLGDSALYLCASSPSGLYGYTFGSGTRLTVV.

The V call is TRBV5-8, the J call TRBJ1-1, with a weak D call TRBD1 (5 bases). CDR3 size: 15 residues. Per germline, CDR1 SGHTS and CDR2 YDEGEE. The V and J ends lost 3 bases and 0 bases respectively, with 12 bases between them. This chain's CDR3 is CASSSRQLMNTEAFF. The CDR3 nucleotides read TGTGCCAGCAGCTCCAGACAGCTCATGAACACTGAAGCTTTCTTT.

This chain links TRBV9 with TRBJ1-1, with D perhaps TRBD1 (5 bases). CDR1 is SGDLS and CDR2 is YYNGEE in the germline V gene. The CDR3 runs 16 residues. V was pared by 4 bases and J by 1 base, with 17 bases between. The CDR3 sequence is CASSPKQALRNTEAFF. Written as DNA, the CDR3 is TGTGCCAGCAGCCCAAAACAGGCTCTTCGGAACACTGAAGCTTTCTTT.

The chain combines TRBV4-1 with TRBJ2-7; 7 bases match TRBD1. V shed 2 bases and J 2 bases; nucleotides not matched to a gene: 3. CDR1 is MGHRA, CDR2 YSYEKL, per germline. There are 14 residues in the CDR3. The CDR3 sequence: CASSQLGGPYEQYF. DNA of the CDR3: TGCGCCAGCAGCCAATTAGGGGGCCCCTACGAGCAGTACTTC.

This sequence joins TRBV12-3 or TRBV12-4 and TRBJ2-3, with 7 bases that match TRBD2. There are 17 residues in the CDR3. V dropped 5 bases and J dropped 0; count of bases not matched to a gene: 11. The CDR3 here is CASSPAPPAGSTDTQYF. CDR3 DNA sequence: TGTGCCAGCAGTCCTGCCCCCCCAGCGGGGAGCACAGATACGCAGTATTTT.

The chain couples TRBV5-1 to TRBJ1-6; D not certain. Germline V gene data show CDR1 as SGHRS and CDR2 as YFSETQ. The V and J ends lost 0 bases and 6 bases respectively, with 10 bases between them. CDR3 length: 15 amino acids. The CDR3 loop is CASSLGSPGNSPLHF. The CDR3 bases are TGCGCCAGCAGCTTGGGGTCACCCGGTAATTCACCCCTCCACTTT.

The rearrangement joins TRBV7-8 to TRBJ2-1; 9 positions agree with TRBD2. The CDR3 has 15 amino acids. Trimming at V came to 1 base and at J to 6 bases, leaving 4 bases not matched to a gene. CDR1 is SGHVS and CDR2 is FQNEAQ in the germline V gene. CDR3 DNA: TGTGCCAGCAGCTTAGTGTCTAGCGGGGCCAATGAGCAGTTCTTC. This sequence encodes CASSLVSSGANEQFF.